A selection of T cell receptor beta chains follows, all from one sample in a study of PD-1 blockade in classical Hodgkin lymphoma. Libraries were prepared by immunoSEQ multiplex PCR; TCRdb keeps only in-frame clonotypes and omits some of them. This table holds about 97,000 clones, 75% to 90% found once. Sample: peripheral blood mononuclear cells (PBMCs), taken at baseline. Source of these receptors: a human donor with classical Hodgkin lymphoma. CDR3s include the opening cysteine and the closing phenylalanine or tryptophan. Fields, in order: D gene, V gene, clone size, J gene, CDR3 protein, CDR3 DNA. D genes are given only for firm matches. Clone size, where shown, is once, few, many, or a class for clones that have expanded.

>-|TRBV25-1|-|TRBJ1-3
CASSPPRDTFSGNTIYF
TGTGCCAGCAGCCCACCCCGGGACACCTTCTCTGGAAACACCATATATTTT
>TRBD1|TRBV5-4|-|TRBJ2-7
CASSLGGQANEQYF
TGTGCCAGCAGCTTGGGGGGACAGGCCAACGAGCAGTACTTC
>-|TRBV9|-|TRBJ1-2
CASSPPGWAGAPNYGYTF
TGTGCCAGCAGCCCCCCCGGGTGGGCAGGAGCACCGAACTATGGCTACACCTTC
>-|TRBV5-1|-|TRBJ2-3
CASSFALPDTQYF
TGCGCCAGCAGCTTTGCCCTTCCAGATACGCAGTATTTT
>TRBD1|TRBV5-1|few|TRBJ1-5
CASSPGQGSQPQHF
TGCGCCAGCAGCCCGGGACAGGGGAGTCAGCCCCAGCATTTT
>TRBD2|TRBV6-5|-|TRBJ2-7
CASSESGSLYEQYF
TGTGCCAGCAGTGAGAGCGGGAGTTTGTACGAGCAGTACTTC
>TRBD1|TRBV30|-|TRBJ1-1
CAWSVWGQPGDTEAFF
TGTGCCTGGAGTGTTTGGGGACAGCCGGGGGACACTGAAGCTTTCTTT
>-|TRBV5-6|once|TRBJ1-6
CASSLRVSALHF
TGTGCCAGCAGCTTAAGGGTGTCGGCCCTCCACTTT
>-|TRBV4-1|-|TRBJ2-1
CASSQGQAYSYNEQFF
TGCGCCAGCAGCCAAGGACAGGCCTATTCCTACAATGAGCAGTTCTTC
>-|TRBV18|once|TRBJ1-3
CASSEDSGNTIYF
TGTGCCAGCTCAGAGGACTCTGGAAACACCATATATTTT
>-|TRBV5-8|-|TRBJ2-5
CASNLQETQYF
TGTGCCAGCAACTTACAAGAGACCCAGTACTTC
>-|TRBV5-1|-|TRBJ2-4
CASSLGREWNIQYF
TGCGCCAGCAGCTTGGGGAGGGAATGGAACATTCAGTACTTC
>-|TRBV5-1|-|TRBJ2-3
CASSPGGHNTDTQYF
TGCGCCAGCAGCCCCGGAGGACACAACACAGATACGCAGTATTTT
>-|TRBV5-4|-|TRBJ2-3
CASSRATDTQYF
TGTGCCAGCAGCCGGGCGACAGATACGCAGTATTTT
>TRBD1|TRBV4-1|-|TRBJ1-1
CASSQDPQFTGGTEAFF
TGCGCCAGCAGCCAAGATCCCCAATTTACAGGGGGCACTGAAGCTTTCTTT
>TRBD2|TRBV11-1|-|TRBJ2-5
CASSSTAGESPETQYF
TGTGCCAGCAGCAGTACAGCGGGAGAGTCGCCAGAGACCCAGTACTTC
>-|TRBV7-2|once|TRBJ2-7
CASSLLAASYEQYF
TGTGCCAGCAGCTTATTAGCGGCTTCCTACGAGCAGTACTTC
>TRBD1|TRBV5-4|-|TRBJ2-1
CASSQGQGDYNEQFF
TGTGCCAGCAGCCAGGGACAGGGCGACTACAATGAGCAGTTCTTC
>-|TRBV6-1|-|TRBJ2-3
CASSPPGWADTQYF
TGTGCCAGCAGTCCCCCCGGGTGGGCAGATACGCAGTATTTT
>-|TRBV2|-|TRBJ1-3
CASSQGRTVGNTIYF
TGTGCCAGCAGCCAGGGGCGGACGGTTGGAAACACCATATATTTT
>TRBD1|TRBV6-1|-|TRBJ2-7
CASSLDRVREEQYF
TGTGCCAGCAGTCTGGACAGGGTAAGAGAGGAGCAGTACTTC
>-|TRBV7-2|-|TRBJ2-3
CASSLWGDGTDTQYF
TGTGCCAGCAGCTTATGGGGAGACGGCACAGATACGCAGTATTTT
>-|TRBV19|-|TRBJ2-3
CASSMLLQGPQYF
TGTGCCAGTAGTATGCTTCTCCAGGGTCCGCAGTATTTT
>TRBD1|TRBV27|-|TRBJ2-3
CASSLDRGHTQYF
TGTGCCAGCAGTCTCGACAGGGGGCATACGCAGTATTTT
>TRBD2|TRBV10-1|-|TRBJ2-7
CAELAGGREQYF
TGCGCAGAGCTAGCGGGAGGGCGAGAGCAGTACTTC
>-|TRBV30|-|TRBJ2-3
CAWSAGGAQDTQYF
TGTGCCTGGAGTGCTGGAGGCGCTCAGGATACGCAGTATTTT
>TRBD1|TRBV19|few|TRBJ1-2
CASTRQGANGYTF
TGTGCCAGTACAAGACAGGGGGCTAATGGCTACACCTTC
>-|TRBV10-3|few|TRBJ1-2
CAISESPTRDGYTF
TGTGCCATCAGTGAGTCTCCGACCCGGGATGGCTACACCTTC
>-|TRBV18|-|TRBJ2-7
CASSTKTDYEQYF
TGTGCCAGCTCAACCAAGACGGATTACGAGCAGTACTTC
>-|TRBV23-1|-|TRBJ2-7
CASPLGGYHYEQYF
TGCGCCAGCCCCCTGGGGGGATATCACTACGAGCAGTACTTC
>-|TRBV7-2|-|TRBJ2-2
CASSSTLTNTGELFF
TGTGCCAGCAGCTCGACACTAACGAACACCGGGGAGCTGTTTTTT
>TRBD2|TRBV9|-|TRBJ2-2
CASSVAPQGVAGAGELFF
TGTGCCAGCAGCGTAGCTCCCCAGGGGGTAGCGGGAGCCGGGGAGCTGTTTTTT
>TRBD2|TRBV10-3|-|TRBJ2-7
CAISDLAGPAYEQYF
TGTGCCATCAGTGATTTAGCGGGGCCCGCCTACGAGCAGTACTTC
>TRBD1|TRBV19|-|TRBJ1-2
CASTLRGGQDYGYTF
TGTGCCAGTACCCTCAGAGGAGGACAGGACTATGGCTACACCTTC
>-|TRBV28|-|TRBJ2-5
CASSHQGIQETQYF
TGTGCCAGCAGTCACCAGGGGATCCAAGAGACCCAGTACTTC
>-|TRBV11-2|-|TRBJ2-7
CASIRTRSSYEQYF
TGTGCCAGCATCCGGACCCGAAGCTCCTACGAGCAGTACTTC
>-|TRBV4-1|-|TRBJ2-3
CASSPEAQTDTQYF
TGCGCCAGCAGCCCCGAGGCACAAACAGATACGCAGTATTTT
>-|TRBV19|-|TRBJ1-1
CASRMRGDGTEAFF
TGTGCCAGTAGAATGAGGGGAGACGGCACTGAAGCTTTCTTT